This T cell receptor (beta chain) originates from a study of PD-L1 blockade in urothelial cancer. Turning to the study itself: About 90% of the roughly 29 patients were men with bladder-origin urothelial cancer. Blood was subjected to analysis at 3 weeks (second dose) and 6 weeks following treatment start. Study-wide findings and caveats: Where pretreatment blood TCR clonality fell below the median, better survival was predicted.

Time point meaning: pretreatment peripheral blood. V trimming: 5 bases; J trimming: 3 bases; junction bases outside the gene matches: 5. The CDR3 consists of 14 residues. The V gene's germline CDR1 is MGHDK and CDR2 SYGVNS. To note about this clone: Its specificity is unknown.

TCRdb keeps only in-frame clones here, not all; method: immunoSEQ multiplex PCR. Here the sample spans around 50,000 clones, roughly 82% being singletons. Material: PBMCs, obtained around atezolizumab (anti-PD-L1) treatment. The TCR comes from a man between 45 and 60 years old with urothelial cancer. The chain has TRBV25-1 and TRBJ2-5; 8 nucleotides align to TRBD1. Written as DNA, the CDR3 is TGTGCCAGCAGTAGAGGACAGGGAGAAGAGACCCAGTACTTC. Its protein is CASSRGQGEETQYF.